These 18 T cell receptor beta chains came from one sample sequenced in a study of cytomegalovirus exposure and HLA in healthy donors. TCRdb's table, derived via immunoSEQ multiplex PCR, lists solely in-frame clones and lacks some. The sample lists roughly 220,000 clones; over 80% were seen once. What was sequenced was PBMCs. The receptors originated from a woman aged 25 to 39 in good health and CMV-seropositive.

This clone has a handful of counts. The rearrangement joins TRBV4-3 to TRBJ2-7, with D unresolved. CDR3 length equals 15 residues. The V and J ends lost 4 bases and 4 bases respectively, with 17 bases between them. CDR1 is LGHNA, CDR2 YSLEER, per germline. CDR3 nucleotides: TGCGCCAGCAGCCTCGAGGCGGAAAAGTTTTACGAGCAGTACTTC. As protein: CASSLEAEKFYEQYF.

The chain is built from TRBV5-4 and TRBJ2-7; 15 nucleotides align to TRBD2. The junction had 7 bases not matched to a gene; V was cut back by 4 bases and J by 5 bases. The CDR3 runs 16 residues. Germline CDR1 is SGHNT and CDR2 is YYREEE (reference sequence). The CDR3 spells CASSKGLAGGPNEQYF. DNA for the CDR3: TGTGCCAGCAGCAAAGGACTAGCGGGAGGGCCTAACGAGCAGTACTTC.

The chain is built from TRBV10-1 and TRBJ2-5; 7 positions agree with TRBD2. Trimming cost V 5 bases and J 3 bases; bases outside gene matches: 3. This CDR3 contains 13 residues. CDR1 and CDR2 from the germline V gene are WNHNN and SYGVQD (reference sequence). Here the CDR3 reads CASSRTREETQYF. The CDR3 DNA is TGCGCCAGCAGTAGGACTAGAGAAGAGACCCAGTACTTC.

The chain carries TRBV11-1 and TRBJ1-4; D remains unclear. Trimming cost V 8 bases and J 6 bases, with 13 bases left between them. Germline V gene data show CDR1 as SGHAT and CDR2 as FQDESV (reference sequence). The CDR3 runs 13 residues. CDR3 in amino acids: CASGSQPDEKLFF. The CDR3 DNA is TGTGCCAGCGGTAGCCAGCCAGATGAAAAACTGTTTTTT.

The chain recombines TRBV27 with TRBJ1-5, with unresolved D. The CDR3 sequence is 13 residues long. Germline V CDR1 and CDR2: MNHEY, SMNVEV (reference sequence). Trimming cost V 7 bases and J 5 bases, with 12 bases left between them. The CDR3 is CASTGRFDQPQHF. As DNA, the CDR3 is TGTGCCAGCACCGGGAGGTTTGATCAGCCCCAGCATTTT.

V and J are TRBV7-2 and TRBJ1-2; D gene unclear. This CDR3 has 14 amino acids. The V end was cut by 0 bases, the J end by 6 bases, with 11 bases between. The V gene's germline CDR1 is SGHTA and CDR2 FQGNSA. The CDR3 DNA sequence: TGTGCCAGCAGCTTAGCGTTTCCCTTGGATGGCTACACCTTC. Amino acids: CASSLAFPLDGYTF.

The chain carries TRBV21-1 and TRBJ1-2. TRBV21-1 is a pseudogene. This CDR3 has 13 residues. DNA for the CDR3: TGTGCCAGCAGCGATGCCGAGGCGTCTGGCTACACCTTC. Its translation is CASSDAEASGYTF.

In nucleotides, the CDR3 is TGCGCCAGCAGCTCACGATATCAATTCAGGGACACTGAAGCTTTCTTT. Encoded protein: CASSSRYQFRDTEAFF. This sequence joins TRBV5-1 and TRBJ1-1; a possible D gene is TRBD1 (5 bases). The CDR3 length is 16 residues. V was cut by 3 bases and J by 3 bases, with 18 bases left in between. Germline V CDR1 and CDR2: SGHRS, YFSETQ.

This sequence joins TRBV9 and TRBJ2-2, with D perhaps TRBD2 (6 bases). From germline, CDR1 is SGDLS and CDR2 YYNGEE. The CDR3 covers 16 residues. With 2 bases removed from V and 4 bases from J, the gap between germline ends came to 15 bases. Here the CDR3 reads CASSVVALAGTGELFF. DNA for the CDR3: TGTGCCAGCAGCGTTGTGGCACTAGCAGGCACCGGGGAGCTGTTTTTT.

The V gene is TRBV28, the J gene TRBJ2-2; D is undetermined. The CDR3 is 12 residues long. Per the germline V gene, CDR1 is MDHEN and CDR2 is SYDVKM. V lost 3 bases and J 7 bases, leaving 6 bases between the germline ends. The CDR3 region is CASSLVFGELFF. CDR3 nucleotides: TGTGCCAGCAGTTTGGTGTTCGGGGAGCTGTTTTTT.

This clone was detected once. The rearrangement uses TRBV7-3 and TRBJ1-2; D is ambiguous. The germline V gene has CDR1 SGHTA and CDR2 FQGTGA. The CDR3 consists of 17 residues. V lost 3 bases and J 2 bases, leaving 19 bases between the germline ends. CDR3: CASSLRGPNAFNYGYTF. The CDR3 bases are TGTGCCAGCAGCTTGAGAGGACCTAACGCCTTCAACTATGGCTACACCTTC.

J is TRBJ2-2 and V is TRBV5-4; D remains unclear. The V and J ends lost 3 bases and 7 bases respectively, with 13 bases between them. CDR1 and CDR2 (germline): SGHNT, YYREEE (reference sequence). The CDR3 has 14 amino acids. CDR3 nucleotide sequence: TGTGCCAGCAGCTCTTCGGGCGGTATCGGGGAGCTGTTTTTT. Its translation: CASSSSGGIGELFF.

This clone was recorded a few times. The rearrangement uses TRBV9 and TRBJ2-7; 7 bases line up with TRBD1. This CDR3 spans 15 amino acids. The V and J ends lost 3 bases and 1 base, in that order; junction bases with no gene match: 7. Germline lookup yields CDR1 SGDLS and CDR2 YYNGEE. CDR3 DNA sequence: TGTGCCAGCAGCGCGACCGGGACAGCTTCCTACGAGCAGTACTTC. This gives the protein CASSATGTASYEQYF.

The chain employs TRBV9 and TRBJ2-3; D possibly corresponds to TRBD2 (5 bases). The length of the CDR3 is 15 residues. V was shortened by 0 bases and J by 3 bases, with 11 bases between the two germline ends. CDR1 is SGDLS and CDR2 is YYNGEE in the germline V gene. As DNA, the CDR3 is TGTGCCAGCAGCGTAGGGGAGCGGTCGACAGATACGCAGTATTTT. It specifies CASSVGERSTDTQYF.

V usage is TRBV19 and J usage is TRBJ1-5; TRBD1 matches at 9 bases. The CDR3 is made up of 15 amino acids. V trimming: 3 bases; J trimming: 5 bases; junction bases outside the gene matches: 5. Germline V lookup: CDR1 LNHDA, CDR2 SQIVND (reference sequence). The CDR3 region has the DNA TGTGCCAGTAGTATGAGGGACAGGGTCGATCAGCCCCAGCATTTT. Its translation is CASSMRDRVDQPQHF.

The V and J genes are TRBV29-1 and TRBJ1-2, with 8 bases identical to TRBD1. The V gene end was trimmed by 3 bases and the J gene end by 8 bases; junction bases not matched to a gene: 11. From germline, CDR1 is SQVTM and CDR2 ANQGSEA. The CDR3 sequence is 14 residues long. CDR3 in amino acids: CSVERTGGSRGYTF. The CDR3 DNA reads as TGCAGCGTTGAGCGTACAGGGGGTTCGAGAGGCTACACCTTC.

The chain carries TRBV19 and TRBJ2-3, with D perhaps matching TRBD1 (6 bases). The germline V gene has CDR1 LNHDA and CDR2 SQIVND (reference sequence). Trimming cost V 6 bases and J 6 bases, with 13 bases left between them. This CDR3 is built from 13 residues. DNA for the CDR3: TGTGCCAGTAGCATTTTCAGGGGTGATACGCAGTATTTT. Protein product: CASSIFRGDTQYF.

The V gene is TRBV6-5, the J gene TRBJ2-2; the D is unclear. V lost 7 bases and J lost 6, with 12 bases in between. CDR3 size: 13 residues. Germline CDR1 MNHEY, CDR2 SVGAGI. The CDR3 coding sequence is TGTGCCAGCACGCCGGCAAATCCCGGGGAGCTGTTTTTT. Translating it yields CASTPANPGELFF.